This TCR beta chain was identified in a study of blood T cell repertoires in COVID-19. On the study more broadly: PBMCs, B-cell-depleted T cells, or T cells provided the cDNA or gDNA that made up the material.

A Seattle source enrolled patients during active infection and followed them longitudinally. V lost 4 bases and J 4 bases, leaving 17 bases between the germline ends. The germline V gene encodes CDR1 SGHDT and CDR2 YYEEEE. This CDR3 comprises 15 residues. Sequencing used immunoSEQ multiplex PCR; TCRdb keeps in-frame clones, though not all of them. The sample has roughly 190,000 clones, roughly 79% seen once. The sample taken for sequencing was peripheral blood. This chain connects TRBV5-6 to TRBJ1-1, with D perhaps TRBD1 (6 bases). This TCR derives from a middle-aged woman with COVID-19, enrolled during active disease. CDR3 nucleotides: TGTGCCAGCAGCCCGTCGGACACAGGGTTCACTGAAGCTTTCTTT. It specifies CASSPSDTGFTEAFF.